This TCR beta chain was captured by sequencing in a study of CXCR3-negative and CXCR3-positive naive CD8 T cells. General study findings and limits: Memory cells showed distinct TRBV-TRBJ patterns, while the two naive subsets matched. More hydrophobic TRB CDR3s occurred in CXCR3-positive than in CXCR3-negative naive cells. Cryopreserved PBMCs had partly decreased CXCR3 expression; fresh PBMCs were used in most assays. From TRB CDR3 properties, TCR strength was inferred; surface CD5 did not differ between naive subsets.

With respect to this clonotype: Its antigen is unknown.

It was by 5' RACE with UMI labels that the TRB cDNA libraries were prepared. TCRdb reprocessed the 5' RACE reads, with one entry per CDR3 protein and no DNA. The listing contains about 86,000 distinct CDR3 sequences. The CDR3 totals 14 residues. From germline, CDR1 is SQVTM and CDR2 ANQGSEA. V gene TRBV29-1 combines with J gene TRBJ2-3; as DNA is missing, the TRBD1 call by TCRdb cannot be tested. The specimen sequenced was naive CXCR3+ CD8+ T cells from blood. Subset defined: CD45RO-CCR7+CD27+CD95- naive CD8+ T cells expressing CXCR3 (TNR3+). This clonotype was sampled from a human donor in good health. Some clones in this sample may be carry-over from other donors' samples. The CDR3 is CSVVPRESTDTQYF.